This T cell receptor (beta chain) came from a study of cytomegalovirus exposure and HLA in healthy donors. Clones were sequenced by immunoSEQ multiplex PCR, and TCRdb holds only the in-frame ones, with some missing. In the table there are about 120,000 clones, around 90% of which are singletons. This clone appeared once. The specimen was PBMCs. The TCR originated in a woman aged 18-29 years in good health and CMV-seronegative.

For the CDR3, the DNA is TGTGCCAGCAGCCCGAGCTCGGGCGGGGGATCAGAGACCCAGTACTTC. This sequence encodes CASSPSSGGGSETQYF. This rearrangement joins TRBV4-2 to TRBJ2-5; 7 bases line up with TRBD2. Germline V gene lookup returns CDR1 LGHNA and CDR2 YNFKEQ. The CDR3 has 16 residues. With 4 bases clipped from V and 4 bases from J, the junction kept 12 bases outside the gene matches.